One and the same sample provided the 17 T cell receptor beta chains below, sequenced in a study of regulatory T cells in long-lasting Graves disease. Regarding time point: newly diagnosed GD, antithyroid drugs for less than 3 months. Preparation of the TCR library used RNA extracted from PBMCs. Construction of TCR beta libraries relied on iRepertoire HTBI primers and on Arm-PCR targeting CDR3 regions. MiXCR, applied by TCRdb to the multiplex PCR reads, yields one record per CDR3 protein. The repertoire holds about 540,000 distinct CDR3 sequences, roughly 14% seen once, with approximately 9.3% in the top ten. The data also belong to a second study, concerning T cells in Graves' hyperthyroidism and ophthalmopathy.

The sequences come from peripheral blood mononuclear cells (PBMCs), collected at new diagnosis, from a patient treated with antithyroid drugs. All receptors come from a man aged 25 to 45 with Graves disease.

This chain joins TRBV11-2 and TRBJ2-3, with a possible D match to TRBD1 (6 bases). V was cut by 3 bases and J by 9 bases, with 19 bases left in between. CDR3 length: 15 amino acids. Germline V gene sequence: CDR1 SGHAT, CDR2 FQNNGV. The CDR3 DNA reads TGTGCCAGCAGCTTGGAGGTGCGAATTGGGGGCACGCAGTATTTT. Protein sequence: CASSLEVRIGGTQYF.

This clonotype has just a few counts. The J gene is TRBJ2-7, the V gene TRBV20-1; a weak D match, TRBD2 (5 bases). The ends were cut back, 0 bases at V and 0 bases at J, with 12 bases in the middle. This CDR3 contains 15 residues. Germline V gene data show CDR1 as DFQATT and CDR2 as SNEGSKA (reference sequence). Here the CDR3 reads CSAREIATPSYEQYF. The CDR3, as DNA: TGCAGTGCTAGAGAAATAGCGACCCCCTCCTACGAGCAGTACTTC.

This clonotype has at least ten counts. V and J are TRBV20-1 and TRBJ2-5, with 7 bases lining up with TRBD2. Germline loops: CDR1 DFQATT, CDR2 SNEGSKA (reference sequence). The CDR3 contains 13 residues. J lost 3 bases, V lost 5 bases, and 6 bases had no gene match. The CDR3 is CSARLLAEETQYF. In DNA, the CDR3 is TGCAGTGCTCGTTTGCTAGCGGAAGAGACCCAGTACTTC.

This clonotype was observed at least ten times. The J gene is TRBJ2-1, the V gene TRBV24-1, with 9 bases aligning to TRBD2. CDR3 length: 14 amino acids. Germline V gives CDR1 KGHDR, CDR2 SFDVKD. The V segment lost 7 bases and the J segment 6 bases; nucleotides outside the gene matches: 6. DNA for the CDR3: TGTGCCACCAGGGGACTAGCTGGGCCCAATGAGCAGTTCTTC. It specifies CATRGLAGPNEQFF.

The chain carries TRBV20-1 and TRBJ1-3; D uncertain. Trimming removed 0 bases at V and 3 bases at J, with 9 bases between. Germline assignment: CDR1 DFQATT and CDR2 SNEGSKA (reference sequence). This CDR3 is 14 amino acids long. The CDR3 spells CSARDPGIGNTIYF. As DNA, the CDR3 is TGCAGTGCTAGAGATCCGGGAATTGGAAACACCATATATTTT.

Ten or more counts support this clonotype. This chain joins TRBV24-1 and TRBJ2-3; 16 bases fit TRBD2. This CDR3 has 18 residues. Trimming at V came to 3 bases and at J to 3 bases, leaving 5 bases not matched to a gene. Germline V lookup: CDR1 KGHDR, CDR2 SFDVKD. This CDR3 reads CATSDGTSGRARTDTQYF. The CDR3 DNA sequence: TGTGCCACCAGTGATGGGACTAGCGGGAGGGCCCGGACAGATACGCAGTATTTT.

This clonotype appeared many times. The chain links TRBV5-4 to TRBJ2-5; 11 bases line up with TRBD2. Germline CDR1 SGHNT, CDR2 YYREEE (reference sequence). V was pared by 1 base and J by 5 bases, with 7 bases of the junction left unmatched. This CDR3 is built from 16 residues. The CDR3 DNA sequence: TGTGCCAGCAGCTTGAGTAGCGGGAGGGCCAGGGAGACCCAGTACTTC. It encodes CASSLSSGRARETQYF.

This clonotype was picked up many times. The CDR3 here is CASNLIYSNQPQHF. CDR3 DNA sequence: TGTGCCAGCAATCTAATTTATAGCAATCAGCCCCAGCATTTT. The rearrangement links TRBV27 to TRBJ1-5; D is undetermined. This CDR3 region has 14 residues. In germline, CDR1 is MNHEY, CDR2 SMNVEV (reference sequence). The V end lost 7 bases, the J end lost 0 bases, and 10 bases lay between the germline ends.

This clonotype showed up just a few times. The chain combines TRBV27 with TRBJ1-2, with TRBD1 as a possible D gene (5 bases). Trimming took off 4 bases at V and 3 bases at J, with 15 bases between the two ends. In germline, CDR1 is MNHEY, CDR2 SMNVEV (reference sequence). This CDR3 has 15 amino acids. This chain's CDR3 is CASSSLFRGDYGYTF. For the CDR3, the DNA is TGTGCCAGCAGTTCCCTTTTCAGAGGGGACTATGGCTACACCTTC.

This clonotype has only a few counts. The chain employs TRBV30 and TRBJ2-1; 7 bases align to TRBD2. The CDR3 runs 13 residues. With 7 bases clipped from V and 5 bases from J, the junction kept 8 bases outside the gene matches. CDR1 and CDR2 from the germline V gene are GTSNPN and SVGIG (reference sequence). The CDR3 nucleotides read TGTGCCTCGGGACTACCCTTTAACAATGAGCAGTTCTTC. This codes for CASGLPFNNEQFF.

This clonotype was observed many times. This chain connects TRBV28 to TRBJ2-1; 10 bases fit TRBD2. CDR3 length: 16 residues. Trimming at V came to 4 bases and at J to 3 bases, leaving 6 bases not matched to a gene. Germline values: CDR1 MDHEN, CDR2 SYDVKM. CDR3 sequence (DNA): TGTGCCAGCAGTTCTATAGCGGGGGGACTCTACAATGAGCAGTTCTTC. This translates into CASSSIAGGLYNEQFF.

This clonotype was seen ten or more times. The gene calls are TRBV20-1 and TRBJ2-3; D is possibly TRBD1 (7 bases). V was trimmed by 1 base and J by 3 bases, leaving 14 bases between them. This CDR3 has 15 amino acids. The germline V gene encodes CDR1 DFQATT and CDR2 SNEGSKA (reference sequence). The CDR3 nucleotides are TGCAGTGCTAGAGGGGCAGGGGGGTGGACAGATACGCAGTATTTT. Translating gives CSARGAGGWTDTQYF.

This clonotype has at least ten counts. V is TRBV5-1 and J is TRBJ1-3; D is ambiguous. The V gene's germline CDR1 is SGHRS and CDR2 YFSETQ. The germline V and J ends were trimmed by 3 bases and 0 bases, with 7 bases remaining between them. The CDR3 runs 14 residues. CDR3 sequence (DNA): TGCGCCAGCAGCTCCGAATTCTCTGGAAACACCATATATTTT. Translating gives CASSSEFSGNTIYF. Full variable domain (remainder filled in from reference TRBV5-1 and TRBJ1-3): KAGVTQTPRYLIKTRGQQVTLSCSPISGHRSVSWYQQTPGQGLQFLFEYFSETQRNKGNFPGRFSGRQFSNSRSEMNVSTLELGDSALYLCASSSEFSGNTIYFGEGSWLTVV.

Only a few counts were recorded for this clonotype. This chain joins TRBV29-1 and TRBJ1-3; D is possibly TRBD1 (5 bases). The CDR3 contains 13 residues. Trimming removed 1 base from V and 7 bases from J, with 11 bases in between. The germline V gene encodes CDR1 SQVTM and CDR2 ANQGSEA. The CDR3 here is CSVEVEGMNTIYF. CDR3 coding DNA: TGCAGCGTTGAAGTGGAGGGGATGAACACCATATATTTT.

In this sample, this clonotype turned up many times. The chain uses TRBV30 and TRBJ2-7; 7 bases align to TRBD2. This CDR3 is built from 12 residues. Germline assignment: CDR1 GTSNPN and CDR2 SVGIG (reference sequence). V was clipped by 8 bases and J by 7 bases; unmatched bases: 11. In DNA, the CDR3 is TGTGCCGCCCGGGACTATTATAGGGAGCAGTACTTC. This encodes CAARDYYREQYF. Full variable domain (rest looked up from reference TRBV30 and TRBJ2-7): SQTIHQWPATLVQPVGSPLSLECTVEGTSNPNLYWYRQAAGRGLQLLFYSVGIGQISSEVPQNLSASRPQDRQFILSSKKLLLSDSGFYLCAARDYYREQYFGPGTRLTVT.

This clonotype has a count of ten or more. V and J are TRBV7-8 and TRBJ1-4, with D unresolved. Trimming stripped 1 base from V and 8 bases from J, with 11 bases between. The germline V gene has CDR1 SGHVS and CDR2 FQNEAQ. This CDR3 contains 14 residues. The CDR3 region has the DNA TGTGCCAGCAGCTTAGGACTCCAGCGGGAAAAACTGTTTTTT. Encoded protein: CASSLGLQREKLFF.

V is TRBV6-1 and J is TRBJ1-1; D is undetermined. This CDR3 is built from 15 residues. The V end was cut by 5 bases, the J end by 5 bases, with 18 bases between. The germline V gene encodes CDR1 MNHNS and CDR2 SASEGT. The CDR3 coding sequence is TGTGCCAGCAGTAGCGAGGAGAGACTGGAGACTGAAGCTTTCTTT. It yields the protein CASSSEERLETEAFF.